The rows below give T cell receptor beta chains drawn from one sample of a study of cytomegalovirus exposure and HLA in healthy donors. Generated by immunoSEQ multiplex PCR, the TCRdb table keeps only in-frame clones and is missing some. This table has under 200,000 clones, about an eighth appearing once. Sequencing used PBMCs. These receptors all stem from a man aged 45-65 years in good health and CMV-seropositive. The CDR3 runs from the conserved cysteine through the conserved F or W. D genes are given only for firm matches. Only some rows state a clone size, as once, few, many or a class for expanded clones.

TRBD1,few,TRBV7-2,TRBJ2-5,CASSIRTGNVQETQYF,TGTGCCAGCAGCATTCGGACAGGAAACGTACAAGAGACCCAGTACTTC
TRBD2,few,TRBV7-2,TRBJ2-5,CASSLYSGGALSETQYF,TGTGCCAGCAGCTTGTATAGCGGGGGGGCCTTATCGGAGACCCAGTACTTC
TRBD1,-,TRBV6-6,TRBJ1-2,CASSYSTGLDGYTF,TGTGCCAGCAGTTACTCGACAGGGTTAGATGGCTACACCTTC
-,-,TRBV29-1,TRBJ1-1,CSVEGALNTEAFF,TGCAGCGTTGAGGGGGCCCTGAACACTGAAGCTTTCTTT
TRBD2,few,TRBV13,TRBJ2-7,CASSSPAGTSGTYEQYF,TGTGCCAGCAGCTCCCCAGCCGGGACTAGCGGAACCTACGAGCAGTACTTC
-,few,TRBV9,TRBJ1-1,CASSSRQNMNTEAFF,TGTGCCAGCAGCTCCCGACAGAACATGAACACTGAAGCTTTCTTT
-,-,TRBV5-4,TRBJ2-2,CASSLGQTNTGELFF,TGTGCCAGCAGCTTGGGACAGACGAACACCGGGGAGCTGTTTTTT
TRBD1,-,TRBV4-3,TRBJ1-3,CASSQSGTGHGNTIYF,TGCGCCAGCAGCCAGTCCGGGACAGGCCATGGAAACACCATATATTTT
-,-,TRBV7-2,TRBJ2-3,CASSSHPGVTDTQYF,TGTGCCAGCAGCTCTCATCCGGGGGTCACAGATACGCAGTATTTT
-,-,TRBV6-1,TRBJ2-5,CASTERARETQYF,TGTGCCAGCACCGAGCGGGCCCGGGAGACCCAGTACTTC
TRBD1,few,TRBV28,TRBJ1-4,CASSSIPGQPDNEKLFF,TGTGCCAGCAGTAGCATTCCGGGACAGCCGGATAATGAAAAACTGTTTTTT
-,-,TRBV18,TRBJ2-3,CASSPRSVTDTQYF,TGTGCCAGCTCACCACGGTCAGTCACAGATACGCAGTATTTT
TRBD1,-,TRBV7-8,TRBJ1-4,CASSEGQGGEKLFF,TGTGCCAGCAGCGAGGGACAGGGTGGCGAAAAACTGTTTTTT
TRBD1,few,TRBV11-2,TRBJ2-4,CASSWDRGDANIQYF,TGTGCCAGCAGCTGGGACAGGGGAGATGCGAACATTCAGTACTTC
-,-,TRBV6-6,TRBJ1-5,CASTEGWRGQPQHF,TGTGCCAGCACCGAGGGCTGGAGGGGACAGCCCCAGCATTTT
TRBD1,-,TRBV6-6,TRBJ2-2,CAIRTGNTGELFF,TGTGCCATCCGGACAGGGAACACCGGGGAGCTGTTTTTT
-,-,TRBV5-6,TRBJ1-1,CASSARGAEAFF,TGTGCCAGCAGCGCCAGGGGTGCTGAAGCTTTCTTT
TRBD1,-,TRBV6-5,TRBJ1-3,CASSSTGGAGNTIYF,TGTGCCAGCAGTTCGACAGGGGGTGCAGGAAACACCATATATTTT
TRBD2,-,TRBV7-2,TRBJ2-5,CASSGLLRDYHQETQYF,TGTGCCAGCAGCGGCTTACTACGGGACTACCACCAAGAGACCCAGTACTTC
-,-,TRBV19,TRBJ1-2,CASSPQVRALVYGYTF,TGTGCCAGTAGTCCCCAGGTCAGGGCCCTCGTCTATGGCTACACCTTC
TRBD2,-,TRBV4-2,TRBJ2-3,CASSQAGGGGTDTQYF,TGTGCCAGCAGCCAAGCGGGCGGGGGAGGGACAGATACGCAGTATTTT
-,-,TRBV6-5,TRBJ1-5,CASKDRYSNQPQHF,TGTGCCAGCAAGGACAGATATAGCAATCAGCCCCAGCATTTT
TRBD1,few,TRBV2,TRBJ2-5,CASNRGQETQYF,TGTGCCAGCAACAGGGGCCAAGAGACCCAGTACTTC
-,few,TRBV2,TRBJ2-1,CASNDRYNEQFF,TGTGCCAGCAACGACAGATACAATGAGCAGTTCTTC
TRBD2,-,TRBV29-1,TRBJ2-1,CSAPLGRDFSSYNEQFF,TGCAGCGCCCCGTTAGGGAGGGACTTTAGCTCCTACAATGAGCAGTTCTTC
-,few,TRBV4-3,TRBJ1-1,CASSQDGDGADARNTEAFF,TGCGCCAGCAGCCAAGATGGGGATGGGGCCGACGCCCGGAACACTGAAGCTTTCTTT
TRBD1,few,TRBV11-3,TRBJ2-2,CASGGDRERTGELFF,TGTGCCAGCGGGGGGGACAGGGAAAGGACCGGGGAGCTGTTTTTT
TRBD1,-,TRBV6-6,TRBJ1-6,CASSYGKRDRFSPLHF,TGTGCCAGCAGTTACGGGAAGCGGGACAGGTTTTCACCCCTCCACTTT
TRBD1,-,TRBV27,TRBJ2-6,CASSLSGQGYSGANVLTF,TGTGCCAGCAGTTTATCGGGACAGGGTTACTCTGGGGCCAACGTCCTGACTTTC
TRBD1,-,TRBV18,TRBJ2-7,CASSPLGTGGISYEQYF,TGTGCCAGCTCACCACTCGGGACAGGGGGCATCTCCTACGAGCAGTACTTC
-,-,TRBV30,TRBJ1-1,CAWSVASQAFF,TGTGCCTGGAGTGTAGCAAGTCAAGCTTTCTTT
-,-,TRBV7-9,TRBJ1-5,CASTGPGNQPQHF,TGTGCCAGCACTGGGCCCGGCAATCAGCCCCAGCATTTT
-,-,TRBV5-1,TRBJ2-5,CASSLVGQLQETQYF,TGCGCCAGCAGCTTGGTAGGACAGCTTCAAGAGACCCAGTACTTC
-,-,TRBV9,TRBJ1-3,CASSSTPDIGNTIYF,TGTGCCAGCAGCTCCACCCCTGACATTGGAAACACCATATATTTT
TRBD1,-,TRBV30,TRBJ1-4,CAWSVSRGHEKLFF,TGTGCCTGGAGTGTCTCCAGGGGGCACGAAAAACTGTTTTTT
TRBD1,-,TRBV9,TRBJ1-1,CASSATGIGEAFF,TGTGCCAGCAGCGCGACAGGGATTGGGGAAGCTTTCTTT
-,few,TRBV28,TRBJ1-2,CASSFYGRPRVYGYTF,TGTGCCAGCAGTTTCTACGGGAGGCCCAGGGTCTATGGCTACACCTTC
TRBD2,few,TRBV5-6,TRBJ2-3,CASSFLPSGAPIPNTQYF,TGTGCCAGCAGCTTCCTCCCTAGCGGGGCCCCCATTCCTAATACGCAGTATTTT
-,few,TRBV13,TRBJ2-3,CASSLGRDPDTQYF,TGTGCCAGCAGCTTAGGCCGGGATCCAGATACGCAGTATTTT
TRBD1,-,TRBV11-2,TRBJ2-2,CASSLRQGTFTGELFF,TGTGCCAGCAGCCTAAGACAGGGGACCTTCACCGGGGAGCTGTTTTTT
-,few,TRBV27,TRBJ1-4,CASKSTGGWTEKLFF,TGTGCCAGCAAATCGACCGGGGGGTGGACTGAAAAACTGTTTTTT
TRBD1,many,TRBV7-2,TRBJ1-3,CASSSRGRGGNTIYF,TGTGCCAGCAGCTCAAGGGGGCGCGGTGGAAACACCATATATTTT
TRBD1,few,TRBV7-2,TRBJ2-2,CASRGGGPQNTGELFF,TGTGCCAGCAGAGGGGGCGGGCCCCAGAACACCGGGGAGCTGTTTTTT
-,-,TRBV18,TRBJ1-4,CASSRSTNEKLFF,TGTGCCAGCTCCAGGTCTACTAATGAAAAACTGTTTTTT
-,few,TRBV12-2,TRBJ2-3,CASRLRADTQYF,TGTGCAAGTCGCTTGAGGGCAGATACGCAGTATTTT